Sequencing of this TCR beta chain was carried out in a study of cytomegalovirus exposure and HLA in healthy donors. The CDR3 loop spans 13 amino acids. CDR1 is SGHVS and CDR2 is FNYEAQ in the germline V gene. The junction had 5 bases not matched to a gene; V was cut back by 2 bases and J by 8 bases. PCR was performed using 60 Vbeta and 13 Jbeta primers. Some clones are missing from TCRdb's copy, which holds only in-frame ones; the method was immunoSEQ multiplex PCR. The sample contains 100,000 or so clones, approximately 68% of which appear only once. The origin of this receptor is a woman aged 18-30 years in good health and CMV-seropositive. The specimen was PBMCs. The J gene is TRBJ1-1, the V gene TRBV7-6, with TRBD1 matching 7 bases. CDR3 nucleotide sequence: TGTGCCAGCAGCTTATTACAGGGGCGGGAAGCTTTCTTT. Its translation: CASSLLQGREAFF.